This is a list of T cell receptor beta chains from one sample in a study of Ad26.COV2.S vaccination and SARS-CoV-2 variants. The data were produced by immunoSEQ multiplex PCR, yet TCRdb's version contains in-frame clones alone and is incomplete. The sample holds about 480,000 clones, about 83% seen once. The source material was peripheral blood, sampled in a trial of Ad26.COV2.S vaccine versus placebo. The source of these receptors is a person between 18 and 60 years old who received the Ad26.COV2.S COVID-19 vaccine or a placebo. Both conserved end residues are part of each CDR3. A D gene is named only where the DNA matches it firmly. Size values are once, few and many counts, or a class for expanded clones, and some rows have none.

>TRBV19|-|TRBJ1-1|14|-
TGTGCCAGTAGCCCAACAGGTATTTGGACTGAAGCTTTCTTT
CASSPTGIWTEAFF
>TRBV9|-|TRBJ2-7|16|few
TGTGCCAGCAGCCCGAGGGGTGGGCTTACGGAACACGAGCAGTACTTC
CASSPRGGLTEHEQYF
>TRBV5-6|-|TRBJ2-2|14|-
TGTGCCAGCAGCTTGTTAGGGGACACCGGGGAGCTGTTTTTT
CASSLLGDTGELFF
>TRBV5-4|TRBD1|TRBJ1-1|12|-
TGTGCCAGCGGACAGGGTAACACTGAAGCTTTCTTT
CASGQGNTEAFF
>TRBV5-6|TRBD1|TRBJ1-5|16|medium-sized
TGTGCCAGCAGCTTGAAGAGCAGGGGGAATTATCAGCCCCAGCATTTT
CASSLKSRGNYQPQHF
>TRBV19|-|TRBJ1-2|13|few
TGTGCCAGTAGTACGGGAAACGGTCGGGGCTACACCTTC
CASSTGNGRGYTF
>TRBV5-1|-|TRBJ2-1|12|-
TGCGCCAGCAGCCCTCCGGGGGATGGGCAGTTCTTC
CASSPPGDGQFF
>TRBV7-2|-|TRBJ2-7|15|-
TGTGCCAGCAGCCTGACGGGGGCCCAGGGCTACGAGCAGTACTTC
CASSLTGAQGYEQYF
>TRBV7-2|-|TRBJ1-5|15|-
TGTGCCAGCGGGGAGAAAGGGAGTAGCAATCAGCCCCAGCATTTT
CASGEKGSSNQPQHF
>TRBV5-1|-|TRBJ2-6|16|-
TGCGCCAGCAGCTTCGGCCAGACAGCAGGGGCCAACGTCCTGACTTTC
CASSFGQTAGANVLTF
>TRBV6-5|TRBD1|TRBJ1-2|13|-
TGTGCCAGCAGCCCCACGGGACAGCAGGGCTACACCTTC
CASSPTGQQGYTF
>TRBV4-2|TRBD1|TRBJ1-4|16|-
TGTGCCAGCAGCCAGGACCTACAGGGGACTAATGAAAAACTGTTTTTT
CASSQDLQGTNEKLFF
>TRBV27|-|TRBJ2-1|12|-
TGTGCCAGCAGTTTTGGCGCCAATGAGCAGTTCTTC
CASSFGANEQFF
>TRBV5-1|-|TRBJ2-1|18|-
TGCGCCAGCACCTCCAACCTTCTAGCGTGGGATGCGGAGAATGAGCAGTTCTTC
CASTSNLLAWDAENEQFF
>TRBV4-1|TRBD2|TRBJ2-3|17|-
TGCGCCAGCACTCGACTAGCGGGGCAGACTAGCACAGATACGCAGTATTTT
CASTRLAGQTSTDTQYF
>TRBV6-5|-|TRBJ1-1|14|-
TGTGCCAGCAGTTACTTGGGGGGAGGGACTGAAGCTTTCTTT
CASSYLGGGTEAFF
>TRBV7-2|TRBD2|TRBJ2-1|14|-
TGTGCCAGTCGGGTAGCGGGAGCCGGCAATGAGCAGTTCTTC
CASRVAGAGNEQFF